This TCR beta chain was identified in a study of blood T cell repertoires in COVID-19. Across the study: T cells, B-cell-depleted T cells, or PBMCs provided the cDNA or gDNA that served as material.

V shed 4 bases and J 7 bases; nucleotides not matched to a gene: 3. The CDR3 is made up of 13 amino acids. Germline V gives CDR1 SGHVS, CDR2 FQNEAQ. In the original processing: Using reference gene primer amplification, nucleated cell counts were estimated. Produced via immunoSEQ multiplex PCR; TCRdb's table is partial and in-frame only. V, J and clone size are taken as reported in that table, and D and trimming were inferred from the DNA itself. Of roughly 120,000 clones in the sample, roughly 81% were seen once. The chain carries TRBV7-8 and TRBJ2-1; 8 nucleotides match TRBD2. This clonotype originated in a man in his forties with acute or convalescent COVID-19. Sequencing was done on a sample of peripheral blood. CDR3 in amino acids: CASSSTSVNEQFF. The CDR3 DNA is TGTGCCAGCAGCTCGACTAGCGTGAATGAGCAGTTCTTC.